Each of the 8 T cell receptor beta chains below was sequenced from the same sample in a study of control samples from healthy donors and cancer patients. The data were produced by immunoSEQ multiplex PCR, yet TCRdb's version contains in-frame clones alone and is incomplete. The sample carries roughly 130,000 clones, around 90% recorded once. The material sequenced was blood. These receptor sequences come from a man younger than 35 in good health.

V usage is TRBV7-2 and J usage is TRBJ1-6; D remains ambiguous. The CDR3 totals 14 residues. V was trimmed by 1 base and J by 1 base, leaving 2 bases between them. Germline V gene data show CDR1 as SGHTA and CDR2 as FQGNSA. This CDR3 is CASSLVSYNSPLHF. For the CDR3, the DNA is TGTGCCAGCAGCTTAGTATCCTATAATTCACCCCTCCACTTT.

CDR3: CASRTDAPSGTEAFF. The CDR3 DNA follows: TGTGCCAGCAGGACAGACGCCCCTTCAGGCACTGAAGCTTTCTTT. The rearrangement joins TRBV9 to TRBJ1-1; possible D gene TRBD1, 5 bases. Trimming pared 5 bases from V and 4 bases from J, leaving 18 bases between. CDR1 is SGDLS, CDR2 YYNGEE, per germline. CDR3 length: 15 amino acids.

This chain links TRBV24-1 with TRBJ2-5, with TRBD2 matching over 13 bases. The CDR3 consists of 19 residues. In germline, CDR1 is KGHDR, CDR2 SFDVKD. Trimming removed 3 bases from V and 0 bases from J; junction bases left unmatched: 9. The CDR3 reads CATSDPGTSGAPYQETQYF. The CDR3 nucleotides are TGTGCCACCAGTGATCCCGGGACTAGCGGGGCGCCGTACCAAGAGACCCAGTACTTC.

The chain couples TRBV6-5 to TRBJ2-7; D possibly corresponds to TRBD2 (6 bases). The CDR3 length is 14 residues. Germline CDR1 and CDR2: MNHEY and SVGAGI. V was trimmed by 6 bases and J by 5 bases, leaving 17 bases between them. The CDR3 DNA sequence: TGTGCCAGCAGGACCTCCGGGGGTCCCAACGAGCAGTACTTC. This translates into CASRTSGGPNEQYF.

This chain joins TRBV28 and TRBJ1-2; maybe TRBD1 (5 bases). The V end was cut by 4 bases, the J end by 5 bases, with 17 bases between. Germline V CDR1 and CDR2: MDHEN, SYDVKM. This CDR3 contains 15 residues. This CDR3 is CASSSTGTGGYGYTF. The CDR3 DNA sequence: TGTGCCAGCAGTTCTACCGGGACGGGAGGATATGGCTACACCTTC.

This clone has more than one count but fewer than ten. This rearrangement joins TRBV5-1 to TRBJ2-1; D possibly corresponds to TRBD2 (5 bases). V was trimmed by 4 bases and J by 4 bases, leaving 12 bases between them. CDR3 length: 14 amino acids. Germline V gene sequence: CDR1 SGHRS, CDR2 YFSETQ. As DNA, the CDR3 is TGCGCCAGCAGCACTGGACTGATATACAATGAGCAGTTCTTC. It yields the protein CASSTGLIYNEQFF.

The CDR3 loop is CASSEAPGGVGVSYEQYV. CDR3 coding DNA: TGTGCCAGCAGTGAAGCGCCAGGGGGAGTTGGGGTCTCCTACGAGCAGTACGTC. The rearrangement joins TRBV6-1 to TRBJ2-7; 7 bases are shared with TRBD1. This CDR3 region has 18 residues. CDR1 and CDR2 (germline): MNHNS, SASEGT. With 0 bases clipped from V and 0 bases from J, the junction kept 11 bases outside the gene matches.

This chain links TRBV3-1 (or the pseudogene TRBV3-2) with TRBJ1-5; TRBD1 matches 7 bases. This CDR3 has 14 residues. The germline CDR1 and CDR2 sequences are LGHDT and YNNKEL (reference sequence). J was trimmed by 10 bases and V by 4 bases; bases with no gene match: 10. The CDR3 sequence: CASSPPGEGAPQHF. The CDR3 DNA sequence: TGTGCCAGCAGCCCCCCGGGAGAGGGGGCTCCCCAGCATTTT.